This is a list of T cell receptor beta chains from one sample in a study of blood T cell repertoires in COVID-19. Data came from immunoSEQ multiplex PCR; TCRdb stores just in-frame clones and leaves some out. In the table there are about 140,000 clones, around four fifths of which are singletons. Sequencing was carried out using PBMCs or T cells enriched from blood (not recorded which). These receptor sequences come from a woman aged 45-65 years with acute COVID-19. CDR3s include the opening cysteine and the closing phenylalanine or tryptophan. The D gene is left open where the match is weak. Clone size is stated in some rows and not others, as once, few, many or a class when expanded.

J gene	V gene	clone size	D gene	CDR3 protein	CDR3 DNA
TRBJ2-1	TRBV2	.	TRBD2	CASRAGVYNEQFF	TGTGCCAGCAGGGCGGGGGTCTACAATGAGCAGTTCTTC
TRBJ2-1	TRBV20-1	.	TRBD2	CSASQLAGVLTSYNEQFF	TGCAGTGCTAGTCAACTAGCGGGAGTTTTGACCTCCTACAATGAGCAGTTCTTC
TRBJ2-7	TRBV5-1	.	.	CASSFGPGTTYEQYF	TGCGCCAGCAGCTTCGGACCAGGGACAACCTACGAGCAGTACTTC
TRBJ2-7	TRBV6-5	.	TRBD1	CASSSTGTGSYEQYF	TGTGCCAGCAGTTCGACCGGGACAGGTTCCTACGAGCAGTACTTC
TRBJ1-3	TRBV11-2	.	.	CASSTKEVPSGNTIYF	TGTGCCAGCAGCACAAAAGAGGTCCCCTCTGGAAACACCATATATTTT
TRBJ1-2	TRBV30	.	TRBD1	CAWSGDSQANYGYTF	TGTGCCTGGAGCGGGGACAGTCAAGCTAACTATGGCTACACCTTC
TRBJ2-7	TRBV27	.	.	CASSPKGYSYEQYF	TGTGCCAGCAGCCCCAAGGGGTACTCCTACGAGCAGTACTTC
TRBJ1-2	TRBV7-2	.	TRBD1	CASSKWTGQGYGYTF	TGTGCCAGCAGCAAATGGACAGGGCAGGGCTATGGCTACACCTTC
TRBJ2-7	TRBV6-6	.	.	CASSITYEQYF	TGTGCCAGCTCCATCACCTACGAGCAGTACTTC
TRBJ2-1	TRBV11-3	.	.	CASSLGSGATYNEQFF	TGTGCCAGCAGCTTAGGGAGCGGAGCTACCTACAATGAGCAGTTCTTC
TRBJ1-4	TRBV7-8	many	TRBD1	CASSPQTGVKGANEKLFF	TGTGCCAGCAGCCCACAGACAGGGGTGAAGGGTGCTAATGAAAAACTGTTTTTT
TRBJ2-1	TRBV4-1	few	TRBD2	CASSVAWGGQANEQFF	TGCGCCAGCAGCGTAGCGTGGGGGGGTCAAGCCAATGAGCAGTTCTTC
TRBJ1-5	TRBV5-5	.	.	CASSLAPQGGNQPQHF	TGTGCCAGCAGCTTGGCCCCGCAGGGTGGCAATCAGCCCCAGCATTTT
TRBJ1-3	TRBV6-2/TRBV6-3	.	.	CASSHGTLRTIYF	TGTGCCAGCAGTCACGGGACATTGCGGACCATATATTTT
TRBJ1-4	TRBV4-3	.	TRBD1	CASSQERGQEKLFF	TGCGCCAGCAGCCAAGAAAGGGGGCAAGAAAAACTGTTTTTT
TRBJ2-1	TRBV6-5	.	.	CASSLNRDSYNEQFF	TGTGCCAGCAGCCTAAACAGGGACTCCTACAATGAGCAGTTCTTC
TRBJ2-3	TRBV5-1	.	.	CASSLGGVGGADTQYF	TGCGCCAGCAGCTTGGGTGGCGTTGGGGGCGCAGATACGCAGTATTTT
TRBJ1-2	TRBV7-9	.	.	CASSAGGDGYTF	TGTGCCAGCAGCGCCGGAGGAGATGGCTACACCTTC
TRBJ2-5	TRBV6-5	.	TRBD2	CASSWREGVETQYF	TGTGCCAGCAGTTGGCGGGAGGGCGTTGAGACCCAGTACTTC
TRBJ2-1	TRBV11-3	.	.	CASSSPRLGNEQFF	TGTGCCAGCAGCTCCCCTCGACTAGGCAATGAGCAGTTCTTC
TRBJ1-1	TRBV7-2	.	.	CASSLMALRTGAEAFF	TGTGCCAGCAGCTTAATGGCTCTAAGGACTGGGGCTGAAGCTTTCTTT
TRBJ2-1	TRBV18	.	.	CASSPRGLNEQFF	TGTGCCAGCTCACCACGGGGACTCAATGAGCAGTTCTTC
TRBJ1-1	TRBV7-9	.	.	CASSSPTGEAFF	TGTGCCAGCAGCTCGCCGACGGGTGAAGCTTTCTTT
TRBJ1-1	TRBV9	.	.	CASSPRGFAEAFF	TGTGCCAGCAGCCCCAGGGGTTTTGCTGAAGCTTTCTTT
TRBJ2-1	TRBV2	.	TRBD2	CASSRLAGGGYNEQFF	TGTGCCAGCAGTAGACTAGCGGGAGGGGGATACAATGAGCAGTTCTTC
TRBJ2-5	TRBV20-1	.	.	CSARDGVPQYF	TGCAGTGCTAGAGACGGGGTCCCCCAGTACTTC
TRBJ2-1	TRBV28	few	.	CASSLSLDEQFF	TGTGCCAGCAGTTTAAGCCTCGATGAGCAGTTCTTC
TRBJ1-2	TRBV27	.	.	CASSLGTASNYGYTF	TGTGCCAGCAGTTTGGGCACTGCGTCTAACTATGGCTACACCTTC
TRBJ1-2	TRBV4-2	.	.	CASSQLLGAANYGYTF	TGTGCCAGCAGCCAACTATTGGGGGCAGCTAACTATGGCTACACCTTC
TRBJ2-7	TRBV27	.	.	CASSFSSLGGEQYF	TGTGCCAGCAGTTTCTCCAGTCTGGGGGGAGAGCAGTACTTC
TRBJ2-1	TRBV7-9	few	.	CASSSSSYNEQFF	TGTGCCAGCAGCTCGAGCTCCTACAATGAGCAGTTCTTC
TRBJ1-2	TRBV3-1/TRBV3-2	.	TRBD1	CASSVGPWDRENGYTF	TGTGCCAGCAGCGTGGGACCCTGGGACAGGGAAAATGGCTACACCTTC
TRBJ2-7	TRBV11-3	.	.	CASSLEGTGHGRAGEQYF	TGTGCCAGCAGCTTAGAAGGGACAGGGCACGGGAGGGCGGGGGAGCAGTACTTC
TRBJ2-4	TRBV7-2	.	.	CASSPQGALAKNIQYF	TGTGCCAGCAGCCCACAGGGAGCCCTAGCCAAAAACATTCAGTACTTC
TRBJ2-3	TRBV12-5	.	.	CASGLGGQGTDTQYF	TGTGCTAGTGGTTTGGGGGGGCAGGGCACAGATACGCAGTATTTT
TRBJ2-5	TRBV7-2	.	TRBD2	CASSLGGRGETQYF	TGTGCCAGCAGCTTAGGTGGGAGGGGAGAGACCCAGTACTTC
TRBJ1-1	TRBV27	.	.	CASHTRPGTEAFF	TGTGCCAGCCACACACGACCGGGGACTGAAGCTTTCTTT
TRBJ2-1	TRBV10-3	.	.	CAISESTPLPPYNEQFF	TGTGCCATCAGTGAGTCGACTCCCCTACCCCCCTACAATGAGCAGTTCTTC
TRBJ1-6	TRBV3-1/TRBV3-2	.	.	CASSPNSRGGDNSPLHF	TGTGCCAGCAGCCCTAACTCCCGCGGGGGTGATAATTCACCCCTCCACTTT
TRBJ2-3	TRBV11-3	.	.	CASSAHGGTDTQYF	TGTGCCAGCAGCGCCCACGGGGGTACAGATACGCAGTATTTT
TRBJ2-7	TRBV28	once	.	CVSSAASASYEQYF	TGTGTGAGTTCGGCAGCTAGCGCATCCTACGAGCAGTACTTC
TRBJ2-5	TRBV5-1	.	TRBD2	CASSRASTSGETQYF	TGCGCCAGCAGCCGGGCCAGTACTAGCGGAGAGACCCAGTACTTC
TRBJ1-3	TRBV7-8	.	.	CASSPGSSGNTIYF	TGTGCCAGCAGCCCTGGGAGCTCTGGAAACACCATATATTTT
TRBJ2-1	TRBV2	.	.	CASSDGPSQRPPYNEQFF	TGTGCCAGCAGTGATGGCCCCTCCCAGCGTCCCCCCTACAATGAGCAGTTCTTC
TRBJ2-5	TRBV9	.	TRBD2	CASSPLLAGAGGQETQYF	TGTGCCAGCAGCCCGCTCCTAGCGGGAGCGGGTGGGCAAGAGACCCAGTACTTC
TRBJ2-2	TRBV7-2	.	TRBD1	CASSLVQGALNTGELFF	TGTGCCAGCAGCTTAGTACAGGGGGCGTTGAACACCGGGGAGCTGTTTTTT
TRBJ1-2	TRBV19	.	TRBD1	CASSIPGQGAAGYGYTF	TGTGCCAGTAGTATTCCGGGACAGGGGGCCGCGGGCTATGGCTACACCTTC
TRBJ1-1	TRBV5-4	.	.	CASSVNTEAFF	TGTGCCAGCAGCGTAAACACTGAAGCTTTCTTT
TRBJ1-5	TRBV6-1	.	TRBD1	CASSDHGQGNNQPQHF	TGTGCCAGCAGTGATCACGGACAGGGGAACAATCAGCCCCAGCATTTT
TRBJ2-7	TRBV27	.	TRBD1	CASSATGTEPYEQYF	TGTGCCAGCAGTGCGACCGGGACAGAGCCCTACGAGCAGTACTTC
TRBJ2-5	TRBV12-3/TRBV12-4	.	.	CASSRVAETQYF	TGTGCCAGCTCCCGGGTTGCGGAGACCCAGTACTTC
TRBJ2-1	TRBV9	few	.	CASSVRGRGYNEQFF	TGTGCCAGCAGCGTACGGGGGAGAGGATACAATGAGCAGTTCTTC
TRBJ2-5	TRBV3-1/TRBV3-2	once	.	CASSQERGRYEETQYF	TGTGCCAGCAGCCAAGAGCGAGGGCGGTACGAAGAGACCCAGTACTTC
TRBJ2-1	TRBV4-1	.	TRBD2	CASSQGTSGGNEQFF	TGCGCCAGCAGCCAGGGGACTAGCGGTGGGAATGAGCAGTTCTTC
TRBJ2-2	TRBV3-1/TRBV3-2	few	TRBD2	CASSGTSGSSGELFF	TGTGCCAGCAGTGGGACTAGCGGGAGCTCCGGGGAGCTGTTTTTT
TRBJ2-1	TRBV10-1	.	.	CASSDNRNEQFF	TGCGCCAGCAGTGACAACAGGAATGAGCAGTTCTTC
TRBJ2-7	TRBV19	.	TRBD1	CASTTGQGFEQYF	TGTGCCAGTACTACGGGACAGGGTTTCGAGCAGTACTTC
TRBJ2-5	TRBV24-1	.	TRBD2	CATSDGTSGSVETQYF	TGTGCCACCAGTGATGGGACTAGCGGGAGTGTAGAGACCCAGTACTTC
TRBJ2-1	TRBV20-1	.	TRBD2	CSASSSGGYNEQFF	TGCAGTGCTAGTTCTAGCGGGGGCTACAATGAGCAGTTCTTC
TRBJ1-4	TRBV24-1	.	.	CAPGRPPNEKLFF	TGTGCCCCTGGGAGGCCTCCTAATGAAAAACTGTTTTTT